What follows describes a single T cell receptor (beta chain). Its antigen is undetermined. The CDR3 contains 16 residues. Looked up from germline, CDR1 is MNHNS and CDR2 is SASEGT. J lost 12 bases, V lost 2 bases, and 12 bases had no gene match. The data originate from a study of T cell responses to AZD1222 COVID-19 vaccine. General study points: None of the repertoires were sampled until the peak T cell response had passed.

The repertoire was sequenced with immunoSEQ multiplex PCR; TCRdb's copy has only in-frame clones and lacks some. Counted here are 65,000 to 80,000 clones, 87% occurring once; the ten biggest clones make up 24%. The origin of this receptor is an adult in good health. The input for sequencing was peripheral blood, taken on day 0 of AZD1222 vaccination. The V and J genes are TRBV6-1 and TRBJ2-7; TRBD2 aligns across 14 bases. The CDR3 region is CASSERGTSGRVLLYF. Here the CDR3 DNA reads TGTGCCAGCAGTGAAAGGGGGACTAGCGGGAGAGTACTTCTGTACTTC.